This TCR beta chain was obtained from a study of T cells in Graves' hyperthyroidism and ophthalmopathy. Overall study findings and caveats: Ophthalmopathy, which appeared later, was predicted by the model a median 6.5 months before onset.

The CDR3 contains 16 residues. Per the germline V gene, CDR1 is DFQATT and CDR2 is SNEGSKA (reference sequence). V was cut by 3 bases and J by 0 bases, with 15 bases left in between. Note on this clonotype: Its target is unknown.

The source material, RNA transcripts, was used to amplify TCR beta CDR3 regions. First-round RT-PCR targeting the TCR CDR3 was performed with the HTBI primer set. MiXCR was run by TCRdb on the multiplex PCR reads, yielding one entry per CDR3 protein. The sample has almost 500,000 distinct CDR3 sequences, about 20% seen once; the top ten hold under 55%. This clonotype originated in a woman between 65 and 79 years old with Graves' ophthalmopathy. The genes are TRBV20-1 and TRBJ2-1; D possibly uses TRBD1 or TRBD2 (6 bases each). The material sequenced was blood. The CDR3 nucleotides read TGCAGTGCTAGGTTATCGGGGGCCTTCTCCTACAATGAGCAGTTCTTC. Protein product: CSARLSGAFSYNEQFF.